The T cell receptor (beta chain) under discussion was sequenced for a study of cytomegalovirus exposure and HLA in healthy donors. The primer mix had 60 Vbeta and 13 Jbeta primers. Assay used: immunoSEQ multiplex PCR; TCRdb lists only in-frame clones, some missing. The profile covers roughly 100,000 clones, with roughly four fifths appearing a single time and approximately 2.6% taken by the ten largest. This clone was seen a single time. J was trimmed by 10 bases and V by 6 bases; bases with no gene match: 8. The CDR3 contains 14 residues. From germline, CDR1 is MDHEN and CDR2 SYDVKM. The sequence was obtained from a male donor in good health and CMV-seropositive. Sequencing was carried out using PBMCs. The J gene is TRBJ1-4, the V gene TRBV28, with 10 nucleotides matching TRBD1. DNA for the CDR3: TGTGCCAGCAGACCGACAGGGGGCGATCGAAAACTGTTTTTT. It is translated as CASRPTGGDRKLFF.